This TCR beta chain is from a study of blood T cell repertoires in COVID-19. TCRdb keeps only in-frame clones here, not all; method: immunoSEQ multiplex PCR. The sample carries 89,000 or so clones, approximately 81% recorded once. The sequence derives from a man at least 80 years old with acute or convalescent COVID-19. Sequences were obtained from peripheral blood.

CDR3 in DNA: TGTGCCAGTAGTATGGGGGCGGGACAGGGGGAGACCCAGTACTTC. Residues: CASSMGAGQGETQYF. The rearrangement joins TRBV19 to TRBJ2-5; 10 positions agree with TRBD1. Germline V gene data show CDR1 as LNHDA and CDR2 as SQIVND (reference sequence). The CDR3 sequence is 15 residues long. V trimming: 3 bases; J trimming: 5 bases; junction bases outside the gene matches: 6.